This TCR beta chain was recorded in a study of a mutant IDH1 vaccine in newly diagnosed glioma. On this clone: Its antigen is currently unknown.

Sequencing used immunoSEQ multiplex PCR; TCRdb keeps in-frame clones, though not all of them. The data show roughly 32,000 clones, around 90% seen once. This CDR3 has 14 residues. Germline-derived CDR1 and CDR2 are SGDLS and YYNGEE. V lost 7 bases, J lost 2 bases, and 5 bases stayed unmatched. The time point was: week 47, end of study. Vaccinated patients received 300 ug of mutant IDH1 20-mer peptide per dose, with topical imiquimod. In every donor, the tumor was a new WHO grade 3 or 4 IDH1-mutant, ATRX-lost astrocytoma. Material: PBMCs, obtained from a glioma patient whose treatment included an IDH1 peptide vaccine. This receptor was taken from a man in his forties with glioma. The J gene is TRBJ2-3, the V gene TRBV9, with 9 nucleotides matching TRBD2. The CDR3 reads CASATSGTTDTQYF. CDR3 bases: TGTGCCAGCGCGACTAGCGGAACCACAGATACGCAGTATTTT.